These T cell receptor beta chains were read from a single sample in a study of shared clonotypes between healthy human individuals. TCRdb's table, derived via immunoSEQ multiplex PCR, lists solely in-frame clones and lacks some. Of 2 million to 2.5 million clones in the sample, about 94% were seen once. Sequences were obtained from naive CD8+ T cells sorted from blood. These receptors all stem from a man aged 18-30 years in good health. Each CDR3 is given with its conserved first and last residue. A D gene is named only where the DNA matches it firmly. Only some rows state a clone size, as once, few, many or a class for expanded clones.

TGTGCCAGCAGCCAAGGGCATCCTGGAAACACCATATATTTT	CASSQGHPGNTIYF	TRBV6-5	TRBJ1-3	-	-
TGTGCCAGCAGCTTAGGGGCCTCGAACACTGAAGCTTTCTTT	CASSLGASNTEAFF	TRBV11-2	TRBJ1-1	-	-
TGTGCCAGCAGCTTGCCCGACAGGGAACGGGGTGAAAAACTGTTTTTT	CASSLPDRERGEKLFF	TRBV7-9	TRBJ1-4	-	TRBD1
TGTGCCAGCAGCTTCTTTCCGTCTCAAGATGAGCAGTTCTTC	CASSFFPSQDEQFF	TRBV7-8	TRBJ2-1	-	-
TGTGCCAGCAGTCTGGGGACTAGCGGGTATTACGAGCAGTACTTC	CASSLGTSGYYEQYF	TRBV6-1	TRBJ2-7	-	TRBD2
TGCGCCAGCAGCCAAGATCATGTGGGTGCGGGAGGGCCCGGTGAGCAGTTCTTC	CASSQDHVGAGGPGEQFF	TRBV4-3	TRBJ2-1	-	TRBD2
TGTGCCAGCAGCTCGCTAGCGGGAGAAGGGAATGAGCAGTTCTTC	CASSSLAGEGNEQFF	TRBV7-8	TRBJ2-1	-	TRBD2
TGTGCCAGTAGTTCCCTCAGCTTTGCTCTAGCGGTATACGATGAGCAGTTCTTC	CASSSLSFALAVYDEQFF	TRBV19	TRBJ2-1	-	TRBD2
TGTGCCAGCAGCGCAACAGGGATCAATCAGCCCCAGCATTTT	CASSATGINQPQHF	TRBV9	TRBJ1-5	-	-
TGTGCCATCAGTTTATCAGCGGGGCAAACTGAAGCTTTCTTT	CAISLSAGQTEAFF	TRBV10-3	TRBJ1-1	-	-
TGCGCCAGCAGCCAAGGGATGATTAATTCACCCCTCCACTTT	CASSQGMINSPLHF	TRBV4-1	TRBJ1-6	-	-
TGCGCCAGCAGCCACCCCACCGTGGGGAAGGGTGGGGCCAACGTCCTGACTTTC	CASSHPTVGKGGANVLTF	TRBV4-1	TRBJ2-6	once	-
TGTGCCTGGAGTGGAACCGGGGTCTCTGGAAACACCATATATTTT	CAWSGTGVSGNTIYF	TRBV30	TRBJ1-3	-	-
TGTGCCAGCAGCCTCGCGGCTGGGGCCAACGTCCTGACTTTC	CASSLAAGANVLTF	TRBV27	TRBJ2-6	-	-
TGTGCCTGGATGGCTGACGCGAACACCGGGGAGCTGTTTTTT	CAWMADANTGELFF	TRBV30	TRBJ2-2	-	-
TGTGCCAGCAGCTTATTGCGTTCCAGTGGGGCCAACGTCCTGACTTTC	CASSLLRSSGANVLTF	TRBV7-2	TRBJ2-6	-	-
TGTGCCAGCAGTGGGCGAAAGGGACCCCCGAACACCGGGGAGCTGTTTTTT	CASSGRKGPPNTGELFF	TRBV6-1	TRBJ2-2	-	-
TGTGCCAGCAGCCTAAGCGGACAGGGGGGAACTGGTGGCCTCTACGAGCAGTACTTC	CASSLSGQGGTGGLYEQYF	TRBV7-9	TRBJ2-7	-	TRBD1
TGTGCCAGCAGCTTAGCGGCCGGCGGAGAGGGTTTGAATGAGCAGTTCTTC	CASSLAAGGEGLNEQFF	TRBV7-2	TRBJ2-1	-	-
TGCGCCAGCAGACCTACATCAACCGGGGACCAGTACTTC	CASRPTSTGDQYF	TRBV5-1	TRBJ2-5	few	-
TGCGCCAGCAGCCCCTCAAGGGAGACTCAAGAGACCCAGTACTTC	CASSPSRETQETQYF	TRBV5-1	TRBJ2-5	-	-
TGTGCCAGCAGTTACAATCAGGGTGTGTCGGGCACCTTC	CASSYNQGVSGTF	TRBV6-5	TRBJ1-2	-	-
TGTGCCAGCAGCCATTTGGGCGTTTCGTTTTCGAACACCGGGGAGCTGTTTTTT	CASSHLGVSFSNTGELFF	TRBV27	TRBJ2-2	-	-
TGTGCCAGCAGCTTCACAGGGGGAATATTCTACAATGAGCAGTTCTTC	CASSFTGGIFYNEQFF	TRBV7-9	TRBJ2-1	-	TRBD1
TGTGCCAGCAGCTTAGGTTTCGGGCAGGGAAACACCATATATTTT	CASSLGFGQGNTIYF	TRBV5-4	TRBJ1-3	-	-
TGTGCCAGCAGCTTAGATGGGTTAGCGGGAGCGCCTGGAACAGATACGCAGTATTTT	CASSLDGLAGAPGTDTQYF	TRBV11-2	TRBJ2-3	-	TRBD2
TGCGCCAGCAGCCAACAGGGGTTCTACGAGCAGTACTTC	CASSQQGFYEQYF	TRBV4-1	TRBJ2-7	-	-
TGTGCCAGCAGTTCGACCAACCAGGGGAACACTGAAGCTTTCTTT	CASSSTNQGNTEAFF	TRBV28	TRBJ1-1	-	-
TGTGCCAGCGGACAGGGGGTGGAAGAAGAGACCCAGTACTTC	CASGQGVEEETQYF	TRBV6-5	TRBJ2-5	once	TRBD1
TGTGCCTGGACCAGCTCTGGAAACACCATATATTTT	CAWTSSGNTIYF	TRBV30	TRBJ1-3	-	-
TGTGCCAGCAGCCCCTACGCGGGACACAATGAGCAGTTCTTC	CASSPYAGHNEQFF	TRBV7-8	TRBJ2-1	once	-
TGTGCCAGCAGTTGTAGCGGGGGCTTTAAGGGGACCCAGTACTTC	CASSCSGGFKGTQYF	TRBV21-1	TRBJ2-5	-	-
TGTGCCAGCAGCGTAGAGCCCCGACAGGGGCGAGACACTGAAGCTTTCTTT	CASSVEPRQGRDTEAFF	TRBV9	TRBJ1-1	-	TRBD1